This TCR beta chain was sequenced in a study of CD8 T cells in Susac syndrome. Random hexamers were used to reverse transcribe an amount of about 0.45 to 1 ug RNA. One entry per CDR3 protein results from TCRdb running MiXCR on the immunoSEQ multiplex PCR reads. The data show 150,000 to 200,000 distinct CDR3 sequences, with almost 96% seen just once and approximately 0.1% held by the top ten. CDR1 and CDR2 (germline): SNHLY, FYNNEI. Trimming shortened V by 4 bases and J by 7 bases, and 11 bases separated the two germline ends. The CDR3 loop spans 14 amino acids. The chain uses TRBV2 and TRBJ1-6; no reliable D call. The sequenced sample was CD4+ T cells from PBMCs. This receptor was taken from a human donor with multiple sclerosis. For the CDR3, the DNA is TGTGCCAGCAGTGCAGTTTGGGAAAATTCACCCCTCCACTTT. This encodes CASSAVWENSPLHF.